Presented here are 13 T cell receptor beta chains from one specimen sequenced in a study of quantifying T cell responses using KT2 cells. The overall study: cDNA was made from DNase-treated RNA using alpha and beta constant primers.

An oligo carrying a UMI was ligated to the cDNA 3' end. First-round PCR used roughly 4 cycles and beta primers RC1.1 and RC1.2 covering TRBC1 and TRBC2. TCRdb used MiXCR to reprocess the UMI-ligation and nested PCR reads, holding one entry per CDR3 protein. The sample has about 33,000 distinct CDR3 sequences; around a tenth are singletons. The specimen was PBMCs spiked with cells of the T cell clone KT2. The receptors were gathered from a human donor.

At least ten counts were recorded for this clonotype. This rearrangement joins TRBV20-1 to TRBJ2-1, with D unclear. V dropped 4 bases and J dropped 8 bases, with 15 bases sitting between them. Germline assignment: CDR1 DFQATT and CDR2 SNEGSKA (reference sequence). This CDR3 is built from 13 residues. The CDR3 spells CSAMFGVLYEQFF. The CDR3 DNA follows: TGCAGTGCTATGTTCGGTGTTCTCTATGAGCAGTTCTTC.

This clonotype was counted only a few times. This sequence joins TRBV2 and TRBJ1-2, with 8 nucleotides matching TRBD1. With 5 bases clipped from V and 2 bases from J, the junction kept 4 bases outside the gene matches. The CDR3 totals 14 residues. Germline V gene lookup returns CDR1 SNHLY and CDR2 FYNNEI. CDR3 coding DNA: TGTGCCAGCAGTCCTGACAGGGGCAACTATGGCTACACCTTC. Residues: CASSPDRGNYGYTF. The full variable domain, with the rest looked up from reference TRBV2 and TRBJ1-2, is EPEVTQTPSHQVTQMGQEVILRCVPISNHLYFYWYRQILGQKVEFLVSFYNNEISEKSEIFDDQFSVERPDGSNFTLKIRSTKLEDSAMYFCASSPDRGNYGYTFGSGTRLTVV.

The V gene is TRBV6-2 or TRBV6-3, the J gene TRBJ2-3, with 10 bases matching TRBD2. Per the germline V gene, CDR1 is MNHEY and CDR2 is SVGEGT. The V and J ends lost 4 bases and 2 bases, in that order; junction bases with no gene match: 6. The CDR3 is 16 residues long. CDR3 loop: CASSSSGRAVTDTQYF. CDR3 nucleotide sequence: TGTGCCAGCAGTTCAAGCGGGAGGGCCGTCACAGATACGCAGTATTTT.

This clonotype was counted ten times or more. The chain employs TRBV6-5 and TRBJ2-1; D is unclear. V lost 5 bases and J lost 6, with 11 bases in between. Germline assignment: CDR1 MNHEY and CDR2 SVGAGI. This CDR3 is built from 13 residues. Here the CDR3 reads CASSKRRVNEQFF. The CDR3 DNA follows: TGTGCCAGCAGTAAAAGACGGGTCAATGAGCAGTTCTTC.

This clonotype turned up a few times. This chain uses TRBV27 with TRBJ2-7, with TRBD2 as a possible D gene (7 bases). In germline, CDR1 is MNHEY, CDR2 SMNVEV (reference sequence). V lost 5 bases and J lost 2, with 13 bases in between. The CDR3 runs 14 residues. The CDR3 coding sequence is TGTGCCAGCAGTAGGGGGACTAAGCCCTACGAGCAGTACTTC. Translated: CASSRGTKPYEQYF.

V is TRBV11-3 and J is TRBJ2-7, with TRBD1 as a possible D gene (5 bases). The germline V and J ends were trimmed by 2 bases and 2 bases, with 10 bases remaining between them. The CDR3 loop spans 14 amino acids. In germline, CDR1 is SGHNT, CDR2 YENEEA. CDR3 sequence reads: CASSLMAGPYEQYF. The DNA for the CDR3 is TGTGCCAGCAGCTTAATGGCAGGGCCCTACGAGCAGTACTTC.

This clonotype was seen repeatedly, ten times or more. The chain uses TRBV29-1 and TRBJ1-3; D is unclear. This CDR3 is built from 13 residues. Germline V gene data show CDR1 as SQVTM and CDR2 as ANQGSEA. Deletions cut 5 bases from V and 2 bases from J, with 10 bases between. The chain's CDR3 is CSVSLGAGNTIYF. The CDR3, as DNA: TGCAGCGTTAGTTTGGGAGCTGGAAACACCATATATTTT. Supplemented by reference TRBV29-1 and TRBJ1-3, the full variable domain reads SAVISQKPSRDICQRGTSLTIQCQVDSQVTMMFWYRQQPGQSLTLIATANQGSEATYESGFVIDKFPISRPNLTFSTLTVSNMSPEDSSIYLCSVSLGAGNTIYFGEGSWLTVV.

The V call is TRBV30, the J call TRBJ2-1; a weak D match, TRBD2 (7 bases). With 2 bases removed from V and 1 base from J, the gap between germline ends came to 18 bases. The CDR3 consists of 17 residues. Germline-derived CDR1 and CDR2 are GTSNPN and SVGIG (reference sequence). CDR3 amino acids: CAWSNWGGRGSYNEQFF. CDR3 nucleotides: TGTGCCTGGAGTAACTGGGGGGGGCGAGGGTCCTACAATGAGCAGTTCTTC.

The table lists this clonotype with a few counts. A much bigger clone sits one base away, suggesting this may be a read error. This rearrangement joins TRBV21-1 to TRBJ2-5; the table's TRBD1 call for D was not verified on the DNA. TRBV21-1 corresponds to a pseudogene. This CDR3 is built from 16 residues. As DNA, the CDR3 is TGTGCCAGCACTTCAGGAGGCAGGGGGCGTCGAGAGACCCAGTACTTC. Translating it yields CASTSGGRGRRETQYF.

This clonotype appeared a few times. The genes are TRBV7-6 and TRBJ1-1; TRBD1 matches 7 bases. The CDR3 spans 13 residues. V trimming: 5 bases; J trimming: 5 bases; junction bases outside the gene matches: 5. From germline, CDR1 is SGHVS and CDR2 FNYEAQ. CDR3 sequence: CASSQGEVTEAFF. For the CDR3, the DNA is TGTGCCAGCAGCCAGGGGGAAGTAACTGAAGCTTTCTTT.

This clonotype came up many times. The chain joins TRBV20-1 to TRBJ2-1, with 12 bases matching TRBD2. Germline assignment: CDR1 DFQATT and CDR2 SNEGSKA (reference sequence). J gave up 5 bases and V 5 bases, and 22 bases lay outside the gene matches. The CDR3 runs 20 residues. The CDR3 DNA reads TGCAGTGCTGGTCCGAGGACTAGCGGGATCCTATTGACCCCCCACAATGAGCAGTTCTTC. Amino acid sequence: CSAGPRTSGILLTPHNEQFF.

The chain is built from TRBV12-3 or TRBV12-4 and TRBJ2-7; no reliable D call. The CDR3 sequence is 11 residues long. The V gene lost 6 bases and the J gene lost 2 bases, with 5 bases spanning the gap. The chain's CDR3 is CASSRAYEQYF. The CDR3 nucleotides read TGTGCCAGCAGCCGGGCCTACGAGCAGTACTTC.

The DNA for the CDR3 is TGTGCCAGCAGCGTACGGGGTACAACTGGGGCCAACGTCCTGACTTTC. Amino acids: CASSVRGTTGANVLTF. This sequence joins TRBV9 and TRBJ2-6, with D perhaps matching TRBD2 (5 bases). The CDR3 loop spans 16 amino acids. Germline V gene data show CDR1 as SGDLS and CDR2 as YYNGEE. V lost 1 base to trimming and J lost 2 bases, with 10 bases between them.